Ten or more counts support the clone carrying this TCR beta chain. Its antigen is unidentified. A single record per CDR3 protein comes from TCRdb applying MiXCR to the 5' RACE reads. Of 150,000 or so distinct CDR3 sequences in the sample, around 6.3% were seen once. Germline values: CDR1 MNHEY, CDR2 SMNVEV (reference sequence). CDR3 length: 15 residues. Trimming removed 6 bases from V and 2 bases from J, with 13 bases in between. This record belongs to a study of T cells after yellow fever vaccination. Whole-study context: Fractions containing few cells were prepared with SMART-Seq v4 Ultra Low Input. The study's findings and limits: Peak timing came faster in the weaker secondary response, day 5 versus 15.

The receptor was isolated from a man under 40 who received the YFV17D yellow fever vaccine. The sample in question was CD4+ T cells sorted from PBMCs, obtained 10 days after the yellow fever booster vaccination. The rearrangement uses TRBV27 and TRBJ1-4, with D perhaps TRBD1 (5 bases). The CDR3 protein is CASRQGLGTNEKLFF. The DNA of the CDR3 is TGTGCCAGCAGGCAGGGTCTTGGGACTAATGAAAAACTGTTTTTT.